This TCR beta chain was found in a study of cytomegalovirus exposure and HLA in healthy donors. Study observations and caveats: TCR beta V- and J-gene trimming was later associated with a missense DCLRE1C variant.

The CDR3 runs to 15 residues. The V gene's germline CDR1 is LNHNV and CDR2 YYDKDF (reference sequence). Trimming took off 3 bases at V and 6 bases at J, with 14 bases between the two ends. PCR amplification relied on 60 Vbeta primers (plus 13 Jbeta primers). As processed by the authors: Unique TCR beta chains numbered approximately 80 million in a later analysis, with around 11 million shared. Sequencing used immunoSEQ multiplex PCR; TCRdb keeps in-frame clones, though not all of them. The DNA gave D and trimming, while V, J and clone size come from that table. Counted here are 100,000 to 150,000 clones, approximately 71% occurring once; the ten biggest clones make up over 2.5%. Comments on this clone: Its antigen remains unknown.

The sequencing input was PBMCs. The V gene is TRBV15, the J gene TRBJ2-2; D is possibly TRBD1 (5 bases). The source of this sequence is a woman aged 45-60 years in good health and CMV-seronegative. CDR3 DNA sequence: TGTGCCACCAGCAGCCAACGACAGAGCGCCGGGGAGCTGTTTTTT. It is translated as CATSSQRQSAGELFF.